The 17 T cell receptor beta chains below were found in one sample sequenced in a study of shared clonotypes between healthy human individuals. The data were produced by immunoSEQ multiplex PCR, yet TCRdb's version contains in-frame clones alone and is incomplete. The data contain millions of clones, 95% of them singletons. Source material: naive CD4+ T cells sorted from blood. Subset described: CD45RA+ positively selected. The receptors were gathered from a young man in good health.

Details on this clone: Sequence at one end of the junction differs from germline and may be a read error. The chain is built from TRBV6-5 and TRBJ2-1; the match to TRBD1 covers 10 bases. This CDR3 spans 16 amino acids. CDR1 and CDR2 from the germline V gene are MNHEY and SVGAGI. The CDR3 DNA is TGTGCCAGCAGTTACTTCTCCCGGGACAGGGGTCGCTCCGCAGTCTTC. Translation gives CASSYFSRDRGRSAVF.

In this sample, this clone turned up a few times. The chain recombines TRBV4-2 with TRBJ1-4, with D possibly being TRBD1 (5 bases). The V and J ends lost 3 bases and 0 bases respectively, with 23 bases between them. This CDR3 contains 20 residues. Germline V gene data show CDR1 as LGHNA and CDR2 as YNFKEQ. The CDR3 bases are TGTGCCAGCAGCCACCGTCCCTGGGGGTCCGACGTTGCAACTAATGAAAAACTGTTTTTT. The encoded protein is CASSHRPWGSDVATNEKLFF.

The chain recombines TRBV29-1 with TRBJ2-1, with D unclear. The V gene's germline CDR1 is SQVTM and CDR2 ANQGSEA. The CDR3 is 17 amino acids. V was pared by 5 bases and J by 2 bases, with 22 bases between. The CDR3 DNA is TGCAGCGTTACGGTCCTTTATCCGCCTACCCCCTACAATGAGCAGTTCTTC. Its protein product is CSVTVLYPPTPYNEQFF.

Of note for this clone: Other DNA sequences from this sample encode an identical CDR3 as well. The V call is TRBV7-2, the J call TRBJ2-1; TRBD2 aligns across 14 bases. The ends lost 4 bases at V and 6 bases at J; junction bases unmatched: 2. The germline V gene encodes CDR1 SGHTA and CDR2 FQGNSA. The CDR3 spans 15 residues. The CDR3 is CASSSGLAGGNEQFF. The CDR3 DNA sequence: TGTGCCAGCAGCTCAGGACTAGCGGGAGGCAATGAGCAGTTCTTC. Using reference TRBV7-2 and TRBJ2-1 for the parts outside the CDR3, the full variable domain is GAGVSQSPSNKVTEKGKDVELRCDPISGHTALYWYRQSLGQGLEFLIYFQGNSAPDKSGLPSDRFSAERTGGSVSTLTIQRTQQEDSAVYLCASSSGLAGGNEQFFGPGTRLTVL.

V is TRBV6-1 and J is TRBJ1-6, with TRBD1 matching over 7 bases. Germline V gene data show CDR1 as MNHNS and CDR2 as SASEGT. This CDR3 comprises 15 residues. V was clipped by 4 bases and J by 7 bases; unmatched bases: 7. In DNA, the CDR3 is TGTGCCAGCAGTGTACGGGACAGCGTAAATTCACCCCTCCACTTT. It codes for CASSVRDSVNSPLHF.

V and J are TRBV9 and TRBJ2-3; D is tentatively TRBD1 or TRBD2 (5 bases each). CDR3 length: 16 residues. Per the germline V gene, CDR1 is SGDLS and CDR2 is YYNGEE. V shed 0 bases and J shed 7 bases, with 18 bases lying between them. The CDR3 loop is CASSVAPVGAVYTQYF. CDR3 sequence (DNA): TGTGCCAGCAGCGTAGCTCCCGTCGGGGCCGTGTATACGCAGTATTTT.

The chain joins TRBV4-3 to TRBJ1-1; 10 bases fit TRBD1. V lost 1 base and J lost 1; bases outside the gene matches: 12. CDR1 is LGHNA and CDR2 is YSLEER in the germline V gene. The CDR3 has 19 residues. CDR3 bases: TGCGCCAGCAGCCAAGGGGGGGTAGGGACAGGGGAGTCGAACACTGAAGCTTTCTTT. Amino acids: CASSQGGVGTGESNTEAFF.

The chain carries TRBV7-2 and TRBJ1-2; no clear D gene. V was clipped by 7 bases and J by 0 bases, with 15 bases between them. The CDR3 is 15 residues long. The germline V gene encodes CDR1 SGHTA and CDR2 FQGNSA. CDR3 in DNA: TGTGCCAGCACCCTCGGACGGATGCCTAACTATGGCTACACCTTC. It is translated as CASTLGRMPNYGYTF.

The CDR3: CASSQDPHGSKNEQFF. As DNA, the CDR3 is TGCGCCAGCAGCCAAGATCCGCACGGTTCAAAAAATGAGCAGTTCTTC. This chain connects TRBV4-3 to TRBJ2-1; D unresolved. V shed 0 bases and J shed 7 bases, with 16 bases lying between them. Germline loops: CDR1 LGHNA, CDR2 YSLEER. The CDR3 has 16 residues.

This chain uses TRBV6-5 with TRBJ2-3; D gene unclear. This CDR3 region has 13 residues. Germline V gives CDR1 MNHEY, CDR2 SVGAGI. Trimming cost V 4 bases and J 8 bases, with 13 bases left between them. The CDR3 region has the DNA TGTGCCAGCAGTTCTAGTAGCAAACTTACGCAGTATTTT. Translating it yields CASSSSSKLTQYF.

This clone is a singleton in its sample. The chain combines TRBV20-1 with TRBJ2-4; no clear D gene. Looked up from germline, CDR1 is DFQATT and CDR2 is SNEGSKA (reference sequence). Trimming shortened V by 6 bases and J by 5 bases, and 8 bases separated the two germline ends. The CDR3 extends over 11 amino acids. This CDR3 reads CSAPDQNIQYF. Written as DNA, the CDR3 is TGCAGTGCGCCAGACCAAAACATTCAGTACTTC.

The V gene is TRBV7-8, the J gene TRBJ2-7, with D perhaps assigned TRBD1 or TRBD2 (6 bases each). Germline lookup yields CDR1 SGHVS and CDR2 FQNEAQ. V lost 1 base to trimming and J lost 6 bases, with 16 bases between them. CDR3 length equals 15 residues. The CDR3 DNA follows: TGTGCCAGCAGCTTAGTCGGCGGGACATTAGGCGAGCAGTACTTC. Amino acids: CASSLVGGTLGEQYF.

This chain connects TRBV9 to TRBJ2-1, with D tentatively TRBD1 or TRBD2 (5 bases each). V was clipped by 2 bases and J by 8 bases, with 11 bases between them. Looked up from germline, CDR1 is SGDLS and CDR2 is YYNGEE. The CDR3 length is 13 residues. CDR3 DNA: TGTGCCAGCAGCGTTACGGGGCTCGATGAGCAGTTCTTC. Its translation: CASSVTGLDEQFF.

The genes are TRBV30 and TRBJ1-1; D is ambiguous. Germline assignment: CDR1 GTSNPN and CDR2 SVGIG (reference sequence). Trimming pared 4 bases from V and 7 bases from J, leaving 7 bases between. This CDR3 is 10 amino acids long. In nucleotides, the CDR3 is TGTGCCTGGAACCGGGGTGAAGCTTTCTTT. Protein product: CAWNRGEAFF.

The gene calls are TRBV5-1 and TRBJ2-4, with 7 positions matching TRBD2. Germline trimming cut 6 bases from V and 1 base from J; bases unmatched to any gene: 13. This CDR3 has 17 amino acids. Germline V CDR1 and CDR2: SGHRS, YFSETQ. As DNA, the CDR3 is TGCGCCAGCACCCCGGAAGGCGGGAGCGGGGCCAAAAACATTCAGTACTTC. Encoded protein: CASTPEGGSGAKNIQYF.

The chain combines TRBV14 with TRBJ2-2; D gene ambiguous. The V and J ends lost 2 bases and 6 bases respectively, with 13 bases between them. CDR3 size: 15 residues. Germline V lookup: CDR1 SGHDN, CDR2 FVKESK. CDR3 sequence reads: CASSQFGPNAGELFF. CDR3 in DNA: TGTGCCAGCAGCCAATTCGGCCCGAATGCCGGGGAGCTGTTTTTT.

The genes are TRBV6-5 and TRBJ1-1; the D is unclear. Germline CDR1 MNHEY, CDR2 SVGAGI. The CDR3 extends over 13 amino acids. V lost 0 bases and J lost 5, with 7 bases in between. CDR3 nucleotides: TGTGCCAGCAGTTACTCAACGCTTACTGAAGCTTTCTTT. Residues: CASSYSTLTEAFF.